These T cell receptor beta chains were read from a single sample in a study of cytomegalovirus exposure and HLA in healthy donors. Assay used: immunoSEQ multiplex PCR; TCRdb lists only in-frame clones, some missing. The sample includes around 110,000 clones, 81% of them seen just once. The sample consisted of PBMCs. The origin of the receptors is a woman in her thirties in good health and CMV-seronegative. Both conserved end residues are part of each CDR3. D genes are given only for firm matches. Clone size is given for some rows only: seen once, a few or many times, or a class if the clone is expanded.

>-|few|TRBJ2-1|TRBV11-2
CASSLDVSGRLFF
TGTGCCAGCAGCTTAGATGTTAGCGGTAGATTGTTCTTC
>TRBD1|-|TRBJ2-7|TRBV7-2
CASSLVSAGGEQYF
TGTGCCAGCAGCTTAGTGTCGGCAGGGGGCGAGCAGTACTTC
>TRBD1|-|TRBJ2-7|TRBV27
CATALTGQGSEQYF
TGTGCCACCGCCTTAACTGGACAGGGTAGCGAGCAGTACTTC
>-|-|TRBJ2-1|TRBV5-1
CASSLDGHEQFF
TGCGCCAGCAGCTTGGATGGCCATGAGCAGTTCTTC
>TRBD1|few|TRBJ2-3|TRBV9
CASSVGLQGADTQYF
TGTGCCAGCAGCGTAGGTCTGCAGGGGGCAGATACGCAGTATTTT
>TRBD2|once|TRBJ2-1|TRBV6-1
CASSEALASGSVSEQFF
TGTGCCAGCAGTGAAGCTCTCGCTAGCGGGAGCGTTAGTGAGCAGTTCTTC
>TRBD1|few|TRBJ2-2|TRBV15
CATSRGSGQGTELFF
TGTGCCACCAGCAGAGGATCAGGACAGGGGACCGAGCTGTTTTTT
>-|-|TRBJ2-5|TRBV19
CASSSQAGETQYF
TGTGCCAGTAGCTCACAGGCGGGGGAGACCCAGTACTTC
>-|-|TRBJ1-3|TRBV11-2
CASSLDQGNTIYF
TGTGCCAGCAGCTTAGACCAGGGAAACACCATATATTTT
>-|-|TRBJ2-7|TRBV6-1
CASSTPPGEQYF
TGTGCCAGCAGTACCCCCCCAGGGGAGCAGTACTTC
>-|-|TRBJ2-1|TRBV10-1
CASSDSGSYNEQFF
TGCGCCAGCAGTGACAGCGGATCCTACAATGAGCAGTTCTTC
>TRBD1|-|TRBJ1-1|TRBV27
CASSLTGGFGAFF
TGTGCCAGCAGTTTGACAGGGGGCTTTGGGGCTTTCTTT
>TRBD1|-|TRBJ1-1|TRBV28
CASSSGGGRNTEAFF
TGTGCCAGCAGTTCAGGGGGCGGTAGGAACACTGAAGCTTTCTTT
>TRBD2|-|TRBJ2-3|TRBV19
CASSPDLLAGGDTQYF
TGTGCCAGTAGTCCGGACCTCCTAGCGGGAGGAGATACGCAGTATTTT
>-|-|TRBJ2-1|TRBV9
CASSVAPASSNEQFF
TGTGCCAGCAGCGTAGCTCCCGCTAGCTCCAATGAGCAGTTCTTC
>TRBD1|-|TRBJ2-7|TRBV25-1
CASSESGTGKVDEQYF
TGTGCCAGCAGTGAATCAGGGACAGGGAAAGTTGACGAGCAGTACTTC
>TRBD1|once|TRBJ1-6|TRBV5-1
CASSLGTGQGYNSPLHF
TGCGCCAGCAGCTTGGGAACGGGACAGGGATATAATTCACCCCTCCACTTT
>TRBD2|-|TRBJ2-3|TRBV27
CASSQGLQNTDTQYF
TGTGCCAGCAGTCAGGGACTACAAAACACAGATACGCAGTATTTT
>-|-|TRBJ1-4|TRBV2
CASSETNKKLFF
TGTGCCAGCAGTGAAACGAACAAAAAACTGTTTTTT
>-|-|TRBJ2-7|TRBV7-3
CASSPPGGGFYEQYF
TGTGCCAGCAGCCCTCCGGGTGGCGGATTCTACGAGCAGTACTTC
>-|-|TRBJ1-3|TRBV27
CASSLSANGNTIYF
TGTGCCAGCAGTTTATCGGCCAACGGAAACACCATATATTTT
>-|-|TRBJ2-2|TRBV7-2
CASSAGAGELFF
TGTGCCAGCAGCGCCGGGGCCGGGGAGCTGTTTTTT
>-|few|TRBJ1-1|TRBV28
CASSPPRGMNTEAFF
TGTGCCAGCAGTCCGCCCCGGGGGATGAACACTGAAGCTTTCTTT
>-|-|TRBJ2-3|TRBV27
CASRSAGPFTDTQYF
TGTGCCAGTCGGTCAGCGGGCCCCTTCACAGATACGCAGTATTTT
>-|-|TRBJ2-5|TRBV5-1
CASSWNSDQGKTQYF
TGCGCCAGCAGCTGGAATAGTGATCAGGGAAAGACCCAGTACTTC
>TRBD2|few|TRBJ2-1|TRBV4-3
CASSQEGSSSGREQFF
TGCGCCAGCAGCCAAGAGGGGAGTTCTAGCGGCAGGGAGCAGTTCTTC
>TRBD1|-|TRBJ2-2|TRBV27
CASSYKQGLPPGELFF
TGTGCCAGCAGTTACAAACAGGGGCTCCCGCCCGGGGAGCTGTTTTTT
>-|-|TRBJ2-5|TRBV5-1
CASSFQALSETQYF
TGCGCCAGCAGCTTCCAAGCCTTGTCAGAGACCCAGTACTTC
>-|-|TRBJ2-5|TRBV9
CASSVQGQETQYF
TGTGCCAGCAGCGTCCAGGGGCAAGAGACCCAGTACTTC
>TRBD2|-|TRBJ2-7|TRBV7-9
CASSSMRTSGTYEQYF
TGTGCCAGCAGCTCGATGCGGACTAGCGGTACCTACGAGCAGTACTTC
>TRBD2|-|TRBJ2-2|TRBV7-7
CASSPGLASANTGELFF
TGTGCCAGCAGCCCCGGACTAGCGAGCGCGAACACCGGGGAGCTGTTTTTT
>-|-|TRBJ2-7|TRBV9
CASSVGQGFSYEQYF
TGTGCCAGCAGCGTGGGCCAGGGGTTCTCCTACGAGCAGTACTTC
>TRBD1|-|TRBJ1-4|TRBV28
CASSLRQGRGEKLFF
TGTGCCAGCAGTCTAAGACAGGGTAGGGGTGAAAAACTGTTTTTT